This T cell receptor beta chain was documented in a study of CD8+CD57+ T cells in acquired aplastic anemia (dated by TCRdb to between 2017 and 2018). Regarding the complete study: Extracted DNA from sorted CD4+ and CD8+ cells averaged about 3 ug, ranging from roughly 0.17 to 27.4 ug. CD8+CD57+ expansion was defined as a frequency above the mean frequency observed in healthy subjects. Results the study describes overall, beyond this receptor: Patients and healthy controls showed no significant difference in CD8+ Simpson's diversity (P=0.060). Although some 28 CD8+ CDR3 sequences were shared by patients and controls, these sequences appeared highly expressed in patients and within the immunodominant clones of patients.

V lost 1 base and J lost 4 bases, and the count of bases not matched to a germline gene is 1. Including the terminal cysteine and phenylalanine, the CDR3 comprises 16 residues. The DNA shown is the 48-base CDR3, in frame from base 1. Taken from the germline V gene (reference sequence), the CDR1 and CDR2 loops are LNHDA and SQIVND. The table lists this clonotype with many counts. Its antigen target is currently unknown. No base quality information exists; no much larger clone differs at one position. Profiling of TCR beta VDJ combinations and CDR3 sequences used genomic DNA as the template. TCR repertoire sequencing was run on an Illumina HiSeq 2000. The authors' pipeline ran thus. Repertoire assessment relied on Simpson's diversity index, CDR3 size and DJ length profiles, and TRBV/TRBJ rearrangement plots. Whichever DNA sequence was most abundant in the deep sequencing data was defined as the immunodominant clone. CDR3 amino acid sequences were checked for sharing across subjects and were also compared against the VDJdb database and published repertoires. TCRdb handled the public reads itself, with Q25 trimming in fastp and clone calling in MiXCR, and kept productive beta chains. Every CDR3 protein is listed once, alongside the most common genes and DNA of its rows. The V and J calls, along with clone size, are taken from TCRdb and not from the paper's own processing. The sample data list tens of thousands of distinct CDR3 sequences, and about 60% of these were observed just once. Together, the top ten hold roughly 60% of the sample.

The patients picked for sequencing were ones in whom flow cytometry had shown an expansion of CD8+CD57+ cells. Every patient had a diagnosis of severe acquired aplastic anemia based on International Study of Aplastic Anemia and Agranulocytosis and Camitta criteria. At the time blood was sampled, none of the patients had received any therapy. In this study, sorted CD4+ and CD8+ T cells from the blood of healthy subjects and of severe aplastic anemia patients had their TCR repertoires deep-sequenced. Patients were enrolled in the USA under clinicaltrials.gov protocols 00001620, 01623167, 00001397, 00071045, 00081523 and 00961064. Ficoll-Paque density gradient centrifugation was used to isolate peripheral blood mononuclear cells. Before DNA extraction, CD4+ and CD8+ T cells were sorted by FACS or by magnetic beads.

This sequence uses TRBV19 and TRBJ2-1; the central 13 bases match TRBD2. This clonotype was sampled from a human donor with aplastic anemia. The source material was sorted CD4+, CD8+, or CD8+CD57+ T cells (not recorded which) from PBMCs. CDR3 protein: CASSIGGLAGYNEQFF. The nucleotide sequence is TGTGCCAGTAGTATAGGGGGACTAGCGGGGTACAATGAGCAGTTCTTC. The CDR3 plus the reference TRBV19 and TRBJ2-1 genes for the other parts give the full variable domain: DGGITQSPKYLFRKEGQNVTLSCEQNLNHDAMYWYRQDPGQGLRLIYYSQIVNDFQKGDIAEGYSVSREKKESFPLTVTSAQKNPTAFYLCASSIGGLAGYNEQFFGPGTRLTVL.